This TCR beta chain was sequenced during a study of human thymus T cells. The assay was immunoSEQ multiplex PCR, and TCRdb's table has in-frame clones only and misses some. This sample has some 130,000 clones, with around 94% found just once. During corrective heart surgery, resections were taken, and the thymus tissue came from them. Germline values: CDR1 LNHDA, CDR2 SQIVND (reference sequence). V lost 2 bases and J 4 bases, leaving 3 bases between the germline ends. This CDR3 comprises 12 residues. The sample taken for sequencing was thymus tissue. The genes are TRBV19 and TRBJ1-5; D remains unclear. The TCR sequence derives from a boy less than two years old with a congenital heart defect but otherwise immunologically healthy. The CDR3 bases are TGTGCCAGTAGTATACGGAATCAGCCCCAGCATTTT. Protein sequence: CASSIRNQPQHF.